These 15 T cell receptor beta chains originate from one sample sequenced in a study of cytomegalovirus exposure and HLA in healthy donors. The PCR had 60 Vbeta and 13 Jbeta primers. TCRdb's copy holds only in-frame clones and misses some; the assay was immunoSEQ multiplex PCR. Among roughly 160,000 clones listed, approximately 88% were seen once. Source material: PBMCs. Receptors were obtained from a woman aged 25 to 39 in good health and CMV-seronegative.

The rearrangement links TRBV27 to TRBJ2-1, with TRBD1 matching over 10 bases. CDR1 is MNHEY and CDR2 is SMNVEV in the germline V gene (reference sequence). The CDR3 is 17 residues long. V lost 3 bases, J lost 5 bases, and 10 bases stayed unmatched. DNA for the CDR3: TGTGCCAGCAGTTTTTTGACCGGGACAGGGGACAACAATGAGCAGTTCTTC. As protein: CASSFLTGTGDNNEQFF.

With regard to this clone: This same CDR3 is encoded by further DNA sequences in the sample. V is TRBV29-1 and J is TRBJ1-5; D remains unclear. Trimming took 4 bases from V and 2 from J, leaving 9 bases between them. The CDR3 is made up of 13 amino acids. Germline V CDR1 and CDR2: SQVTM, ANQGSEA. CDR3 sequence reads: CSVVSGGNQPQHF. CDR3 DNA: TGCAGCGTTGTCAGCGGCGGCAATCAGCCCCAGCATTTT.

This sequence joins TRBV27 and TRBJ2-3, with 8 positions matching TRBD1. The CDR3 is 15 amino acids. V lost 6 bases and J lost 2; bases outside the gene matches: 7. Per germline, CDR1 MNHEY and CDR2 SMNVEV (reference sequence). The CDR3 region has the DNA TGTGCCAGCAGCCGGACAGGGATACACACAGATACGCAGTATTTT. It yields the protein CASSRTGIHTDTQYF.

This clone was detected once. The gene calls are TRBV27 and TRBJ2-5; D gene unclear. Judging by the DNA end, TRBJ2-7 fits better; the J call may be wrong. Germline CDR1 is MNHEY and CDR2 is SMNVEV (reference sequence). This CDR3 contains 13 residues. The CDR3 DNA is TGTGCCAGCAGTTTATACCCACCCTACGAGCAGTACTTC. This sequence encodes CASSLYPPYEQYF.

This chain links TRBV5-5 with TRBJ2-7; D not certain. CDR3 size: 12 residues. Germline CDR1 and CDR2: SGHKS and YYEKEE (reference sequence). V lost 1 base and J lost 3, with 5 bases in between. The CDR3 coding sequence is TGTGCCAGCAGCTTGTTCAACTACGAGCAGTACTTC. Translating it yields CASSLFNYEQYF.

As to this clone: Other DNA variants within this sample encode the same CDR3. V and J are TRBV11-2 and TRBJ2-3, with 7 bases aligning to TRBD1. CDR1 and CDR2 from the germline V gene are SGHAT and FQNNGV. The CDR3 extends over 15 amino acids. V lost 4 bases and J lost 1; bases outside the gene matches: 5. The CDR3 loop is CASSSQGVGTDTQYF. The CDR3 DNA follows: TGTGCCAGCAGCTCTCAGGGGGTCGGCACAGATACGCAGTATTTT.

The count of this clone is one. The chain employs TRBV27 and TRBJ2-3, with 7 bases that match TRBD2. The CDR3 extends over 15 amino acids. Germline trimming cut 2 bases from V and 0 bases from J; bases unmatched to any gene: 2. Per germline, CDR1 MNHEY and CDR2 SMNVEV (reference sequence). Here the CDR3 reads CASSLLTSSTDTQYF. In DNA, the CDR3 is TGTGCCAGCAGTTTACTGACTAGCAGCACAGATACGCAGTATTTT.

The chain employs TRBV19 and TRBJ2-1; 10 bases match TRBD2. In germline, CDR1 is LNHDA, CDR2 SQIVND (reference sequence). V lost 4 bases and J lost 12; bases outside the gene matches: 12. The CDR3 consists of 15 residues. This CDR3 is CASSTSGGDHGWQFF. The CDR3 DNA reads TGTGCCAGTAGTACGAGCGGGGGGGACCACGGGTGGCAGTTCTTC. The variable domain in full, with the rest retrieved from reference TRBV19 and TRBJ2-1, is DGGITQSPKYLFRKEGQNVTLSCEQNLNHDAMYWYRQDPGQGLRLIYYSQIVNDFQKGDIAEGYSVSREKKESFPLTVTSAQKNPTAFYLCASSTSGGDHGWQFFGPGTRLTVL.

The gene calls are TRBV27 and TRBJ1-2, with a possible D match to TRBD1 (6 bases). Germline V gene lookup returns CDR1 MNHEY and CDR2 SMNVEV (reference sequence). Trimming shortened V by 1 base and J by 2 bases, and 11 bases separated the two germline ends. CDR3 length: 15 residues. CDR3 in DNA: TGTGCCAGCAGTTTATACCGCAGGGGCAACTATGGCTACACCTTC. This sequence encodes CASSLYRRGNYGYTF.

The genes are TRBV25-1 and TRBJ1-2; D perhaps matches TRBD1 (6 bases). V lost 2 bases, J lost 4 bases, and 11 bases lay in between. CDR3 length: 14 residues. Germline assignment: CDR1 MGHDK and CDR2 SYGVNS. The CDR3 loop is CASSEPGQSYGYTF. The CDR3 region has the DNA TGTGCCAGCAGTGAACCCGGACAGTCCTATGGCTACACCTTC.

The V call is TRBV19, the J call TRBJ2-2; D gene ambiguous. This CDR3 spans 14 amino acids. Per the germline V gene, CDR1 is LNHDA and CDR2 is SQIVND (reference sequence). The germline V and J ends were trimmed by 1 base and 5 bases, with 8 bases remaining between them. Written as DNA, the CDR3 is TGTGCCAGTAGTATAGTAGTCAGGACCGGGGAGCTGTTTTTT. This gives the protein CASSIVVRTGELFF.

This chain connects TRBV7-7 to TRBJ1-5; D unresolved. Germline CDR1 is SSHAT and CDR2 is FNYEAQ (reference sequence). The CDR3 extends over 13 amino acids. V lost 1 base and J 7 bases, leaving 8 bases between the germline ends. In DNA form, the CDR3 reads TGTGCCAGCAGCTTAGATCTATCACAGCCCCAGCATTTT. This codes for CASSLDLSQPQHF. The whole variable domain, filled in from reference TRBV7-7 and TRBJ1-5, reads GAGVSQSPRYKVTKRGQDVTLRCDPISSHATLYWYQQALGQGPEFLTYFNYEAQPDKSGLPSDRFSAERPEGSISTLTIQRTEQRDSAMYRCASSLDLSQPQHFGDGTRLSIL.

The chain is built from TRBV30 and TRBJ2-1; TRBD2 is a possible D gene (5 bases). Germline CDR1 is GTSNPN and CDR2 is SVGIG (reference sequence). Trimming shortened V by 4 bases and J by 9 bases, and 10 bases separated the two germline ends. This CDR3 comprises 11 residues. DNA of the CDR3: TGTGCCTGGAACCCGGGAACTGAGCAGTTCTTC. This encodes CAWNPGTEQFF.

The rearrangement links TRBV6-1 to TRBJ2-2; no reliable D call. The germline V gene encodes CDR1 MNHNS and CDR2 SASEGT. The CDR3 is 13 amino acids. Trimming took off 8 bases at V and 2 bases at J, with 9 bases between the two ends. CDR3 sequence: CASFSGNTGELFF. The DNA of the CDR3 is TGTGCCAGCTTTTCAGGAAACACCGGGGAGCTGTTTTTT.

Concerning this clone itself: The sample contains more than one DNA sequence encoding this CDR3. The chain carries TRBV28 and TRBJ2-7, with TRBD2 matching over 12 bases. V lost 6 bases to trimming and J lost 4 bases; unmatched junction nucleotides: 4. This CDR3 contains 14 residues. In germline, CDR1 is MDHEN, CDR2 SYDVKM. This CDR3 is CASRTSGRSYEQYF. In nucleotides, the CDR3 is TGTGCCAGCAGAACTAGCGGGAGGTCTTACGAGCAGTACTTC.